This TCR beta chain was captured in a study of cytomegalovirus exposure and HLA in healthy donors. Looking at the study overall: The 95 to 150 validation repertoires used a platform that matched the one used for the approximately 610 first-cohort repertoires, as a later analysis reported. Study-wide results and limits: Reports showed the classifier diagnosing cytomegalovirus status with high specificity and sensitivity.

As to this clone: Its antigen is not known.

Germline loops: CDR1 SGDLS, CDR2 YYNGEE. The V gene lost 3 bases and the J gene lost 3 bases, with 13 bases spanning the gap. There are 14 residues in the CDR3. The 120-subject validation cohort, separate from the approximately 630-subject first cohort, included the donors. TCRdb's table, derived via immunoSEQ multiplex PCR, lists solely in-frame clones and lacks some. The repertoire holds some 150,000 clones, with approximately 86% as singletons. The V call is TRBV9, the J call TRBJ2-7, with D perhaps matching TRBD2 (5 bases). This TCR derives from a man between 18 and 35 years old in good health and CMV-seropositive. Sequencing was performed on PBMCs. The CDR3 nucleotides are TGTGCCAGCAGCGGAGGGTCTGGGGTCTACGAGCAGTACTTC. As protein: CASSGGSGVYEQYF.